These T cell receptor beta chains were read from a single sample in a study of cytomegalovirus exposure and HLA in healthy donors. Profiling relied on immunoSEQ multiplex PCR, and the TCRdb table lists in-frame clones only, not all of them. The table records about 300,000 clones, around 89% of them present only once. Sequencing input: PBMCs. All receptors come from a woman aged 18-29 years in good health and CMV-seronegative. The CDR3 runs from the conserved cysteine through the conserved F or W. The D gene is left open where the match is weak. The size entry is marked missing in some rows and otherwise reads once, few, many or a size class.

TRBJ2-7	NA	NA	TRBV6-6	12	TGTGCCAGCAGTGGGAGGTCCTACGAGCAGTACTTC	CASSGRSYEQYF
TRBJ1-5	TRBD1	few	TRBV19	15	TGTGCCAGTAGTATCCCCGACAGGGGCAGTCAGCCCCAGCATTTT	CASSIPDRGSQPQHF
TRBJ1-4	TRBD1	NA	TRBV6-1	15	TGTGCCAGCAGTGACCGAACCGGGACAGGAGGAAAACTGTTTTTT	CASSDRTGTGGKLFF
TRBJ1-6	NA	NA	TRBV6-5	13	TGTGCCAGCAGTTTGGGTAGGAGATCACCCCTCCACTTT	CASSLGRRSPLHF
TRBJ2-7	TRBD1	NA	TRBV27	15	TGTGCCAGCAGTTCAAACCGGGACAGGGTTTACGAGCAGTACTTC	CASSSNRDRVYEQYF
TRBJ2-1	NA	NA	TRBV27	13	TGTGCCAGCAGTTTTGGGCAGGGGAATGAGCAGTTCTTC	CASSFGQGNEQFF
TRBJ2-2	TRBD2	NA	TRBV18	17	TGTGCCAGCTCACCGTCCCCTAGCGGGACGTTCACCGGGGAGCTGTTTTTT	CASSPSPSGTFTGELFF
TRBJ2-7	TRBD2	NA	TRBV7-2	18	TGTGCCAGCAGCTTAGCGGGCGGTGCTAGCGGGATCCGGGGGGAGCAGTACTTC	CASSLAGGASGIRGEQYF
TRBJ2-7	NA	NA	TRBV6-1	11	TGTGCCAGCAGTGCGGGCTACGAGCAGTACTTC	CASSAGYEQYF
TRBJ2-5	TRBD2	NA	TRBV9	15	TGTGCCAGCAGCGTAGCGGGAGGGCTCCAAGAGACCCAGTACTTC	CASSVAGGLQETQYF
TRBJ2-3	NA	NA	TRBV6-1	14	TGTGCCAGCAGGAGCGGGTCTAGCACAGATACGCAGTATTTT	CASRSGSSTDTQYF
TRBJ2-7	NA	NA	TRBV5-1	13	TGCGCCAGCAGCTTGGGACAGGCCCACGAGCAGTACTTC	CASSLGQAHEQYF
TRBJ1-5	TRBD1	few	TRBV30	14	TGTGCCTGGAGTGGGACAGGCGTTGTGCAGCCCCAGCATTTT	CAWSGTGVVQPQHF
TRBJ2-2	TRBD2	NA	TRBV11-3	15	TGTGCCAGCAGCTCCGGGACTACCCTTACCGGGGAGCTGTTTTTT	CASSSGTTLTGELFF
TRBJ1-2	TRBD1	NA	TRBV30	13	TGTGCCTGGAGTGTAGGAGGGGGCGGCGGCTACACCTTC	CAWSVGGGGGYTF
TRBJ1-2	NA	NA	TRBV6-5	13	TGTGCCAGCAGTGTCGGACAGCGCTATGGCTACACCTTC	CASSVGQRYGYTF
TRBJ2-5	TRBD2	once	TRBV5-6	15	TGTGCCAGCAGCTTAGGGGCGGGAGGGCCTGGGACCCAGTACTTC	CASSLGAGGPGTQYF
TRBJ2-1	NA	few	TRBV11-3	13	TGTGCCAGCAGCCACGGAGGTCTCAATGAGCAGTTCTTC	CASSHGGLNEQFF
TRBJ2-7	NA	few	TRBV2	13	TGTGCCAGCAGTGGCGTCAGGGACTACGAGCAGTACTTC	CASSGVRDYEQYF
TRBJ2-5	TRBD2	NA	TRBV15	15	TGTGCCACCAGATCGACTAGCGGGAATCAAGAGACCCAGTACTTC	CATRSTSGNQETQYF
TRBJ2-7	NA	NA	TRBV5-8	17	TGTGCCAGCAGCTTGCCATTCATGGGGGGACTCTCCTACGAGCAGTACTTC	CASSLPFMGGLSYEQYF
TRBJ2-7	TRBD2	NA	TRBV12-5	13	TGTGCTAGTGGTTTGGACGGGAGGTACGAGCAGTACTTC	CASGLDGRYEQYF
TRBJ1-5	NA	NA	TRBV2	18	TGTGCCAGCAGTGGGAGGGGAAATTCCGTTTATAGCAATCAGCCCCAGCATTTT	CASSGRGNSVYSNQPQHF
TRBJ2-7	NA	NA	TRBV29-1	12	TGCAGCGTCGCGGACAGTTCCTACGAGCAGTACTTC	CSVADSSYEQYF
TRBJ2-2	TRBD2	NA	TRBV7-3	15	TGTGCCAGCAGCCTAGCGGGAGAAGTCACCGGGGAGCTGTTTTTT	CASSLAGEVTGELFF
TRBJ2-7	NA	NA	TRBV14	11	TGTGCCAGCAGCCCCGGCTACGAGCAGTACTTC	CASSPGYEQYF
TRBJ2-7	NA	few	TRBV27	14	TGTGCCAGCAGTTTTGGCGGTTACCGCTACGAGCAGTACTTC	CASSFGGYRYEQYF
TRBJ2-1	TRBD2	NA	TRBV5-5	15	TGTGCCAGCAGCCCGTTAGCGGGGGTGGGCAATGAGCAGTTCTTC	CASSPLAGVGNEQFF
TRBJ1-1	TRBD1	NA	TRBV2	12	TGTGCCAGCACAGGGGGCTACACTGAAGCTTTCTTT	CASTGGYTEAFF
TRBJ2-5	NA	NA	TRBV7-2	15	TGTGCCAGCAGCTCAAGTCTGAGGGTAGAGGAGACCCAGTACTTC	CASSSSLRVEETQYF
TRBJ2-1	NA	few	TRBV15	13	TGTGCCACCAGCAGGGCCGGGGTCCGTGAGCAGTTCTTC	CATSRAGVREQFF
TRBJ1-5	NA	NA	TRBV12-5	15	TGTGCTAGTGGTTTGCCCCCTTCGAGGGCACAGCCCCAGCATTTT	CASGLPPSRAQPQHF
TRBJ2-1	NA	NA	TRBV9	13	TGTGCCAGCAGCCAGGACTCTTACAATGAGCAGTTCTTC	CASSQDSYNEQFF
TRBJ1-6	NA	NA	TRBV5-1	15	TGCGCCAGCAGCTTGGCCGGGAACCGCTATTCACCCCTCCACTTT	CASSLAGNRYSPLHF
TRBJ2-7	NA	NA	TRBV25-1	11	TGTGCCAGCAGTGCTGTCTACGAGCAGTACTTC	CASSAVYEQYF
TRBJ2-7	TRBD2	NA	TRBV5-1	16	TGCGCCAGCAGCTTGGGATCGAGCGGGGGACACTACGAGCAGTACTTC	CASSLGSSGGHYEQYF
TRBJ2-4	NA	few	TRBV5-6	13	TGTGCCAGCAGCTTGTCAGGGCTGAACATTCAGTACTTC	CASSLSGLNIQYF
TRBJ2-5	NA	NA	TRBV28	15	TGTGCCAGCAGTTCCCCGCAGGCGCTTGGGGAGACCCAGTACTTC	CASSSPQALGETQYF
TRBJ1-5	TRBD1	NA	TRBV18	14	TGTGCCAGCTCACCGACAGGGGGTAGCCAGCCCCAGCATTTT	CASSPTGGSQPQHF
TRBJ2-7	TRBD2	few	TRBV28	14	TGTGCCAGCAGTACCCTTACTAGCGGCTACGAGCAGTACTTC	CASSTLTSGYEQYF
TRBJ1-2	NA	few	TRBV9	14	TGTGCCAGCAGCCCTACGGGGGAGGAGTATGGCTACACCTTC	CASSPTGEEYGYTF
TRBJ2-7	NA	few	TRBV18	14	TGTGCCAGCTCACCTGGCAGGGAAAGCTACGAGCAGTACTTC	CASSPGRESYEQYF
TRBJ2-7	TRBD2	NA	TRBV27	13	TGTGCCAGCAGGTTAGCGGGGAGCTACGAGCAGTACTTC	CASRLAGSYEQYF
TRBJ2-1	NA	NA	TRBV30	11	TGTGCCTGGAGTGATAATCCTGAGCAGTTCTTC	CAWSDNPEQFF
TRBJ2-5	TRBD1	once	TRBV2	13	TGTGCCAGCAGTGTAGGGGGCGCGGGGACCCAGTACTTC	CASSVGGAGTQYF
TRBJ2-3	NA	NA	TRBV9	14	TGTGCCAGCAGCGGCGGACACACCACAGATACGCAGTATTTT	CASSGGHTTDTQYF
TRBJ1-5	NA	few	TRBV30	13	TGTGCCTGGAGTCGGGGGGCGGGTCAGCCCCAGCATTTT	CAWSRGAGQPQHF